This T cell receptor (beta chain) is drawn from a study of T cells in women clearing cervical HPV infection. Study context: HLA type stays a possible confounder, typing being limited.

Cervical HPV DNA detected by MY09/MY11 PCR, typed by dot-blot. Comments on this clone: The CDR3 end falls 3 residues outside the read, so it is completed with the germline J gene.

CDR1 is SEHNR and CDR2 is FQNEAQ in the germline V gene (reference sequence). The CDR3 covers 14 residues. Libraries were prepared by immunoSEQ multiplex PCR; TCRdb keeps only in-frame clonotypes and omits some of them. This sample's clone table lists roughly 30,000 clones. The clonotype comes from a woman between 18 and 70 years old with a cervical HPV16 infection that either progressed to CIN3+ or cleared (not recorded which). Sequencing input: blood buffy coat. This chain joins TRBV7-9 and TRBJ2-3; weak D call: TRBD2 (6 bases). This CDR3 reads CASSVSSVAETQYF. The sequenced CDR3 bases are TGTGCCAGCAGCGTCTCTAGCGTCGCCGAGACG.